Sequencing of this T cell receptor (beta chain) was carried out in a study of early T cells in non-severe SARS-CoV-2 infection. The wider study: With bulk RNA from unsorted whole blood as input, sequencing yielded unpaired chains.

TCRdb recomputed calls from the 5' RACE reads with MiXCR, one row per CDR3 protein. The repertoire consists of tens of thousands of distinct CDR3 sequences, with 10% to 15% occurring once and the leading ten covering 1.5% to 2%. The CDR3 totals 13 residues. Material: whole blood. The chain uses TRBV12-2 and TRBJ2-7. TRBV12-2 is assigned pseudogene status. This clonotype was obtained from an adult who was a healthcare worker with PCR-confirmed SARS-CoV-2 infection or an uninfected control (not recorded which). CDR3 nucleotide sequence: TGTGCAAGTCGCTTAAGATTTAACTACGAGCAGTACTTC. Amino acid sequence: CASRLRFNYEQYF.